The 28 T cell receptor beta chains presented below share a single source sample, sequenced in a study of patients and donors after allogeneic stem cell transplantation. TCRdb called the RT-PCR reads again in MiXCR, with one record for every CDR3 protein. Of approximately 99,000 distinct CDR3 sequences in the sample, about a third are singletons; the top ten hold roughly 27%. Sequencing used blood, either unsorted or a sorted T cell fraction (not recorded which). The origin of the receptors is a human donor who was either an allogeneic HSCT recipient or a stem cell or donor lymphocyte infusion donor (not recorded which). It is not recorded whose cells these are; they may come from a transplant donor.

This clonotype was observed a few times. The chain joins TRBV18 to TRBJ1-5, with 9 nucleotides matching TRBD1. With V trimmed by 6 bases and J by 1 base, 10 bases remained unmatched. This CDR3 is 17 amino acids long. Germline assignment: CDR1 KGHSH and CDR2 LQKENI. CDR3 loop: CASSRDRELNSNQPQHF. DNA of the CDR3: TGTGCCAGCTCCCGGGACAGGGAATTAAACAGCAATCAGCCCCAGCATTTT.

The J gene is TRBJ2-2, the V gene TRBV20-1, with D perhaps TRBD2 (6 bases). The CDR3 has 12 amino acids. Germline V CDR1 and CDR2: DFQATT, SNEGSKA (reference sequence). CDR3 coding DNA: TGCGCCGCGGGGCATACCACCGGGGAGCTGTTTTTT. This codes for CAAGHTTGELFF.

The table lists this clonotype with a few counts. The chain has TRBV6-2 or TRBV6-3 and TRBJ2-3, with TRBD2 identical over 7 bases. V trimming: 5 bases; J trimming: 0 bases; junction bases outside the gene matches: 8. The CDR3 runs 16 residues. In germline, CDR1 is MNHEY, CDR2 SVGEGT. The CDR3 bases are TGTGCCAGCAGTCCCGGGAGAGCGGGGAGCACAGATACGCAGTATTTT. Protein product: CASSPGRAGSTDTQYF.

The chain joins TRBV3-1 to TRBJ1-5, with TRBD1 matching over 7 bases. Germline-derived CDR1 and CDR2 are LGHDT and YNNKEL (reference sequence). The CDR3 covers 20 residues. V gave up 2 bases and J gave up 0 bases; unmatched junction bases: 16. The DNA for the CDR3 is TGTGCCAGCAGCCAAAGACAGGGAGGGACCATCTACCTTAGCAATCAGCCCCAGCATTTT. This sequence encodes CASSQRQGGTIYLSNQPQHF.

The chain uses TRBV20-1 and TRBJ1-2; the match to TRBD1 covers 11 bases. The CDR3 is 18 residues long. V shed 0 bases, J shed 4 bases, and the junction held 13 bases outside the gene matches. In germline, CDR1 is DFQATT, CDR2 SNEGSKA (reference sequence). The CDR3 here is CSARDQRGQGARIYGYTF. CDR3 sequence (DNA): TGCAGTGCTAGAGACCAACGTGGACAGGGGGCGCGGATCTATGGCTACACCTTC.

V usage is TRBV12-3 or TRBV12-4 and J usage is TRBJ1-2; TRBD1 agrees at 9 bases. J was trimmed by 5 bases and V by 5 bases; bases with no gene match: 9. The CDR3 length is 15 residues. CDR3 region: CASSLTGGAAYGYTF. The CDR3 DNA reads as TGTGCCAGCAGTCTTACAGGGGGCGCCGCATATGGCTACACCTTC.

CDR3 sequence: CASSQGSEAFF. The CDR3 coding sequence is TGTGCCAGCAGCCAGGGTTCTGAAGCTTTCTTT. This chain uses TRBV3-1 with TRBJ1-1; no clear D gene. From germline, CDR1 is LGHDT and CDR2 YNNKEL (reference sequence). Trimming took off 3 bases at V and 6 bases at J, with 5 bases between the two ends. The CDR3 length is 11 residues.

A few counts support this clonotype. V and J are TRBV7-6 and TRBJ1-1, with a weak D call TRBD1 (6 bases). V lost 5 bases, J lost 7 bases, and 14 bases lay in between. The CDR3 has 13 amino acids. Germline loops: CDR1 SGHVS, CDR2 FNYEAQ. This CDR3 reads CASSVPGAVEAFF. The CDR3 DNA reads TGTGCCAGCAGCGTTCCGGGGGCAGTTGAAGCTTTCTTT.

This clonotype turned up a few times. The CDR3, as DNA: TGTGCCAGCAGCCCCGGAATCCAAGTTGGAGCTTTCTTT. Amino acids: CASSPGIQVGAFF. The V gene is TRBV7-2, the J gene TRBJ1-1; D unclear. Trimming took 5 bases from V and 10 from J, leaving 17 bases between them. The germline V gene encodes CDR1 SGHTA and CDR2 FQGNSA. The CDR3 covers 13 residues.

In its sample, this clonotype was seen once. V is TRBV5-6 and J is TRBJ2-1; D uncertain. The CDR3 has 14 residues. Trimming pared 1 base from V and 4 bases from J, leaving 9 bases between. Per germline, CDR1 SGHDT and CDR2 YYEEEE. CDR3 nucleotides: TGTGCCAGCAGCTTGAAGGCAGCTTACAATGAGCAGTTCTTC. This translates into CASSLKAAYNEQFF.

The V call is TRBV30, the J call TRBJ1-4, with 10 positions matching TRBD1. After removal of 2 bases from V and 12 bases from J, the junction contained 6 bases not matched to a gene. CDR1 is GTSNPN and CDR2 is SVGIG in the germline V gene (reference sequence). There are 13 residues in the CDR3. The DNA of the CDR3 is TGTGCCTGGAGTCTCGACAGGGGGCGCGAACTGTTTTTT. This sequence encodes CAWSLDRGRELFF.

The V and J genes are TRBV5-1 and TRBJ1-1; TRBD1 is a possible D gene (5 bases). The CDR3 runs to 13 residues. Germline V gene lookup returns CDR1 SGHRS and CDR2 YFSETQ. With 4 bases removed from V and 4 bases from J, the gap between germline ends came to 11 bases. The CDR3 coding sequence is TGCGCCAGCAGCAGGGGTACCGCCACTGAAGCTTTCTTT. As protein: CASSRGTATEAFF.

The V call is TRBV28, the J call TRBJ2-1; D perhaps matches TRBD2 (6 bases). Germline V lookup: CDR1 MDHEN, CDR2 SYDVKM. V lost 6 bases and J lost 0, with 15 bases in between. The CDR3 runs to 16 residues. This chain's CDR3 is CASRRREVSSYNEQFF. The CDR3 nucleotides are TGTGCCAGCAGAAGGAGGGAGGTGAGCTCCTACAATGAGCAGTTCTTC.

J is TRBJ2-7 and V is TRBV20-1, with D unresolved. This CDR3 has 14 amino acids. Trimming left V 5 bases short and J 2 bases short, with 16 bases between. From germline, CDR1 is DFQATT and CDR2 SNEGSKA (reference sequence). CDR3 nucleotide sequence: TGCAGTGCTGCGCGGACCCCAGAACCCTACGAGCAGTACTTC. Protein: CSAARTPEPYEQYF.

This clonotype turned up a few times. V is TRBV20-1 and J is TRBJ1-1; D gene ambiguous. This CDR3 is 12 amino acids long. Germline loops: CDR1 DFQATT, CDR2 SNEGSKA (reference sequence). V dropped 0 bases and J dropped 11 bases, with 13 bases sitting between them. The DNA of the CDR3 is TGCAGTGCTAGAGAGTACAGTTTAAGGGCTTTCTTT. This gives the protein CSAREYSLRAFF.

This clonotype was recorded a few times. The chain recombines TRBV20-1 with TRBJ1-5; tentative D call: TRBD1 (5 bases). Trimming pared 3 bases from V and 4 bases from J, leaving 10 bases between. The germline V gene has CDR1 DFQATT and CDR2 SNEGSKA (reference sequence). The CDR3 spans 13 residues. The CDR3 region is CSASGAGNQPQHF. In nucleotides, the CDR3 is TGCAGTGCTAGCGGGGCAGGGAATCAGCCCCAGCATTTT.

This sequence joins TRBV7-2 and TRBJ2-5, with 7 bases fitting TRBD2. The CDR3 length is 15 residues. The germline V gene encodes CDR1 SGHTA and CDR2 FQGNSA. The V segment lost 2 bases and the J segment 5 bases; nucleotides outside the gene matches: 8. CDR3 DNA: TGTGCCAGCAGCTTATGGGCGGGAGCCGGGGAGACCCAGTACTTC. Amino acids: CASSLWAGAGETQYF.

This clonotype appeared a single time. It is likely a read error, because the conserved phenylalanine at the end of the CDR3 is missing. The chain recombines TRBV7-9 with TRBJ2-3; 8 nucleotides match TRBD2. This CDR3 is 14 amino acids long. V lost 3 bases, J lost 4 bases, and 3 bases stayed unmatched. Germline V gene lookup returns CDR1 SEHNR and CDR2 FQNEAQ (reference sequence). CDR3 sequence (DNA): TGTGCCAGCAGCTTCGAGACTAGCGCAGATACGCAGTATATT. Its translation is CASSFETSADTQYI.

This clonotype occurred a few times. Here the CDR3 reads CASSLDGTAIFNYGYTF. Here the CDR3 DNA reads TGTGCCAGCAGCTTAGACGGGACAGCGATCTTTAACTATGGCTACACCTTC. The chain carries TRBV7-2 and TRBJ1-2; TRBD1 matches 7 bases. V lost 1 base and J lost 1; bases outside the gene matches: 9. Germline CDR1 and CDR2: SGHTA and FQGNSA. The CDR3 spans 17 residues.

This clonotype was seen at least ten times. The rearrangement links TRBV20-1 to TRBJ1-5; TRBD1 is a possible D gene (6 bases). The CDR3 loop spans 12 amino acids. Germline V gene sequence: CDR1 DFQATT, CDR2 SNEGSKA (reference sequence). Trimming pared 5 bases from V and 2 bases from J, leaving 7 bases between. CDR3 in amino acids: CSARQGNQPQHF. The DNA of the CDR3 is TGCAGTGCTCGACAGGGCAATCAGCCCCAGCATTTT.

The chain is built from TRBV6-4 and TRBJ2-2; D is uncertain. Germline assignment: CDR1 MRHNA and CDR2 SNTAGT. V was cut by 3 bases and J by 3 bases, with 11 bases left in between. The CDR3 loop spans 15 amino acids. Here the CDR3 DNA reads TGTGCCAGCAGTGAGAAAAAAGATTACACCGGGGAGCTGTTTTTT. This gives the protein CASSEKKDYTGELFF.

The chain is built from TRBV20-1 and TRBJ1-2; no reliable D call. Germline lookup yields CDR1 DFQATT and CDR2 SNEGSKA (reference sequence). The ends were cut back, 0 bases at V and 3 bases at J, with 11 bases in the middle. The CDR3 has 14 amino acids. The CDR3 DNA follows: TGCAGTGCTAGAGATAGGGATAGGGACTATGGCTACACCTTC. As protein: CSARDRDRDYGYTF.

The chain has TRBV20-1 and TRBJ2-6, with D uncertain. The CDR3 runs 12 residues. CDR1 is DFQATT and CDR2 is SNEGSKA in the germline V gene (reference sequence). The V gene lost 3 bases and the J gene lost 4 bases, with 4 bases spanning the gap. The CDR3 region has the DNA TGCAGTGCTAGGACCGGGGCCAACGTCCTGACTTTC. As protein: CSARTGANVLTF.

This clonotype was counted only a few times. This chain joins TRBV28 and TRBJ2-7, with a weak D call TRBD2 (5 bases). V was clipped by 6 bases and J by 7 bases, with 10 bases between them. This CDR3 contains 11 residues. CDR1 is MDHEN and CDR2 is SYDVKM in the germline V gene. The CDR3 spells CASRERLEQYF. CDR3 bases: TGTGCCAGCAGGGAGAGACTAGAGCAGTACTTC.

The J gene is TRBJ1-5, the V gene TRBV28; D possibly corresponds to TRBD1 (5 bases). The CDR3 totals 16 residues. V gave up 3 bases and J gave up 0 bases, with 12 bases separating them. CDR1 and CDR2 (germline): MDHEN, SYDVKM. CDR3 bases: TGTGCCAGCAGTTTGGGAGACAGATATAGCAATCAGCCCCAGCATTTT. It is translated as CASSLGDRYSNQPQHF.

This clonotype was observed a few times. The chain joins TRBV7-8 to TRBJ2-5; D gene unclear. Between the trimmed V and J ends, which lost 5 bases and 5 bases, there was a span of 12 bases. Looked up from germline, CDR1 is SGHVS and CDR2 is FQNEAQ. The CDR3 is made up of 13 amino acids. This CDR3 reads CASSNDPRETQYF. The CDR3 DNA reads TGTGCCAGCAGCAACGACCCCCGGGAGACCCAGTACTTC.

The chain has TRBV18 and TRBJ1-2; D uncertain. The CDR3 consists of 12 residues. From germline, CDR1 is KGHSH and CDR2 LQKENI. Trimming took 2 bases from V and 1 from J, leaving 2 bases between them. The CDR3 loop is CASSPVNYGYTF. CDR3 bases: TGTGCCAGCTCACCAGTTAACTATGGCTACACCTTC.

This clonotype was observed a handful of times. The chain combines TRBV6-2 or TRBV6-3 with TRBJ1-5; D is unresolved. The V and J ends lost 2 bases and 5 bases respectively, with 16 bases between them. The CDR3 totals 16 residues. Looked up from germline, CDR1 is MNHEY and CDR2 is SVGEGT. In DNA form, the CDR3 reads TGTGCCAGCAGTTACAGAAGACCCGGACGGGATCAGCCCCAGCATTTT. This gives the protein CASSYRRPGRDQPQHF.